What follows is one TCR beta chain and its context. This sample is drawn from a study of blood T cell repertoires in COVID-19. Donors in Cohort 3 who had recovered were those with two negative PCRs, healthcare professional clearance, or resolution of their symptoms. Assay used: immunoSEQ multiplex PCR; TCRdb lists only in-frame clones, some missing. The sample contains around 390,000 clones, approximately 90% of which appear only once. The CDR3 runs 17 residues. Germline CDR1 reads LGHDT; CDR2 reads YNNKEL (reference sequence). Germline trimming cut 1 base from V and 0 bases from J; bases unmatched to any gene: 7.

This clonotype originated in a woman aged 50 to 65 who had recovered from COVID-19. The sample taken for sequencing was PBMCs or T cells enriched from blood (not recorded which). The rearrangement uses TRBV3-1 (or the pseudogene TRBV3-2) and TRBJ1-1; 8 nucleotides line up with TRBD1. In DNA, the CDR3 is TGTGCCAGCAGCCAAGTACCCAGGGGGCTTATGAACACTGAAGCTTTCTTT. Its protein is CASSQVPRGLMNTEAFF.